This T cell receptor beta chain stems from a study of T cell repertoires in cytomegalovirus infection. Study at large: The study used recently identified HLA-C-restricted and well-studied HLA-B-restricted CMV epitopes. Matching HLA type and CMV infection were both indicated by public TCR beta signatures. Study observations and caveats: Carriage of CMV together with the relevant HLA was identifiable through cumulative public TCR beta family frequency.

The V and J ends lost 5 bases and 5 bases respectively, with 6 bases between them. CDR1 and CDR2 from the germline V gene are LGHNA and YNFKEQ. This CDR3 spans 11 amino acids. This clonotype was seen ten or more times. What it binds is unknown. TCRdb reprocessed the reads with MiXCR, giving one entry per CDR3 protein. The sample holds fewer than 900,000 distinct CDR3 sequences, roughly 29% seen once. The clonotype originates from a human donor in good health (CMV status not recorded). Some clones in this sample may be carry-over from other donors' samples. Sequences were derived from cultured CD8+ T cells from PBMCs, sampled from culture after CMV antigen stimulation. The J gene is TRBJ1-1, the V gene TRBV4-2, with no clear D. Here the CDR3 reads CASSGDTEAFF. CDR3 DNA sequence: TGTGCCAGCAGCGGTGATACTGAAGCTTTCTTT.